The rows below give T cell receptor beta chains drawn from one sample of a study of T cells in Graves' hyperthyroidism and ophthalmopathy. TCRdb reanalysed the multiplex PCR reads using MiXCR and keeps one entry per CDR3 protein. The sample shows over 250,000 distinct CDR3 sequences, 20% to 25% of them seen only once. Sequencing was done on a sample of blood. The receptors were gathered from a man aged 40-49 years with Graves' hyperthyroidism that later progressed to Graves' ophthalmopathy. CDR3s include the opening cysteine and the closing phenylalanine or tryptophan. D genes are given only for firm matches. Part of the rows lack a size; the others show once, few, many or a class for expanded clones.

j_call: TRBJ1-1
v_call: TRBV11-2
cdr3_length: 16
d_call: TRBD1
clone_size: many
cdr3_nt: TGTGCCAGCAGCAGACAGGGAGGGTTAAAGGACACTGGAGCTTTCTTT
cdr3_aa: CASSRQGGLKDTGAFF

j_call: TRBJ2-7
v_call: TRBV6-5
cdr3_length: 13
d_call: TRBD2
clone_size: many
cdr3_nt: TGTGCCAGCAGGGGACTAGCGGAATACGAGCAGTACTTC
cdr3_aa: CASRGLAEYEQYF

j_call: TRBJ2-5
v_call: TRBV7-2
cdr3_length: 13
d_call: -
clone_size: many
cdr3_nt: TGTGCCAGCAGCTTAAACCGCGGGGAGACCCAGTACTTC
cdr3_aa: CASSLNRGETQYF

j_call: TRBJ2-5
v_call: TRBV30
cdr3_length: 15
d_call: -
clone_size: many
cdr3_nt: TGTGCCTGGAGTGTTGTACAGGGAGGACAAGAGACCCAGTACTTC
cdr3_aa: CAWSVVQGGQETQYF

j_call: TRBJ2-5
v_call: TRBV28
cdr3_length: 12
d_call: -
clone_size: few
cdr3_nt: TGTGCCAGCAGTGGGGACCAAGAGACCCAGTACTTC
cdr3_aa: CASSGDQETQYF

j_call: TRBJ2-5
v_call: TRBV5-4
cdr3_length: 15
d_call: TRBD2
clone_size: many
cdr3_nt: TGTGCCAGCAGCTCCAAGACTAGCGGGGAAGAGACCCAGTACTTC
cdr3_aa: CASSSKTSGEETQYF

j_call: TRBJ2-2
v_call: TRBV4-1
cdr3_length: 13
d_call: -
clone_size: many
cdr3_nt: TGCGCCAGCAGCCGGGGTGTAACCGGGGAGCTGTTTTTT
cdr3_aa: CASSRGVTGELFF

j_call: TRBJ2-5
v_call: TRBV4-2
cdr3_length: 14
d_call: TRBD2
clone_size: -
cdr3_nt: TGTGCCAGCAGCCGAACAGGACTAGGGGAGACCCAGTACTTC
cdr3_aa: CASSRTGLGETQYF

j_call: TRBJ1-5
v_call: TRBV10-2
cdr3_length: 14
d_call: -
clone_size: many
cdr3_nt: TGCGCCAGCAGGGGGGGGGGCCAAAATCAGCCCCAGCATTTT
cdr3_aa: CASRGGGQNQPQHF

j_call: TRBJ1-2
v_call: TRBV3-1
cdr3_length: 13
d_call: -
clone_size: many
cdr3_nt: TGTGCCAGCAGCCACGGGACGGATTATGGCTACACCTTC
cdr3_aa: CASSHGTDYGYTF

j_call: TRBJ1-2
v_call: TRBV6-6
cdr3_length: 13
d_call: -
clone_size: many
cdr3_nt: TGTGCCAGCAGCTCCGGGCCTTCAAGGGGCTACACCTTC
cdr3_aa: CASSSGPSRGYTF

j_call: TRBJ1-2
v_call: TRBV2
cdr3_length: 12
d_call: -
clone_size: many
cdr3_nt: TGTGCCAGCAGTGTACTCCTCCTCGGCTACACCTTC
cdr3_aa: CASSVLLLGYTF

j_call: TRBJ1-1
v_call: TRBV6-1
cdr3_length: 9
d_call: -
clone_size: many
cdr3_nt: TGTGCCTATGGACGGGTTCCTTTCTTT
cdr3_aa: CAYGRVPFF

j_call: TRBJ2-7
v_call: TRBV7-2
cdr3_length: 12
d_call: -
clone_size: many
cdr3_nt: TGTGCCAGCAGCTTTACAGGGAACGAGCAGTACTTC
cdr3_aa: CASSFTGNEQYF

j_call: TRBJ1-2
v_call: TRBV24-1
cdr3_length: 11
d_call: -
clone_size: many
cdr3_nt: TGTGCCACCTCGAGAGGGCTTGGCTACACCTTC
cdr3_aa: CATSRGLGYTF

j_call: TRBJ2-2
v_call: TRBV4-1
cdr3_length: 14
d_call: TRBD1
clone_size: many
cdr3_nt: TGCGCCAGCAGCCATTGGACAGGGTCCGGGGAGCTGTTTTTT
cdr3_aa: CASSHWTGSGELFF

j_call: TRBJ2-2
v_call: TRBV27
cdr3_length: 18
d_call: TRBD1
clone_size: many
cdr3_nt: TGTGCCAGCAGTCGAAGTTACGCCGGGACAGGGAACACCGGGGAGCTGTTTTTT
cdr3_aa: CASSRSYAGTGNTGELFF

j_call: TRBJ2-2
v_call: TRBV24-1
cdr3_length: 19
d_call: TRBD2
clone_size: few
cdr3_nt: TGTGCCACCAGTGATTTTACCGGACTAGCGGGAGGTTTCACCGGGGAGCTGTTTTTT
cdr3_aa: CATSDFTGLAGGFTGELFF

j_call: TRBJ2-2
v_call: TRBV9
cdr3_length: 15
d_call: TRBD1
clone_size: many
cdr3_nt: TGTGCCAGCAGCCTTCGGACAGGGTCCACCGGGGAGCTGTTTTTT
cdr3_aa: CASSLRTGSTGELFF

j_call: TRBJ2-7
v_call: TRBV27
cdr3_length: 15
d_call: -
clone_size: many
cdr3_nt: TGTGCCAGCAGCCCCGGGACGGCCTACTCCTACGAGCAGTACTTC
cdr3_aa: CASSPGTAYSYEQYF

j_call: TRBJ2-5
v_call: TRBV20-1
cdr3_length: 13
d_call: -
clone_size: many
cdr3_nt: TGCAGTGCTAGGTGGGGGACTGTTGAGACCCAGTACTTC
cdr3_aa: CSARWGTVETQYF

j_call: TRBJ1-5
v_call: TRBV20-1
cdr3_length: 13
d_call: -
clone_size: -
cdr3_nt: TGCAGTGCTAGGACGGATCTCAATCAGCCCCAGCATTTT
cdr3_aa: CSARTDLNQPQHF

j_call: TRBJ1-1
v_call: TRBV19
cdr3_length: 12
d_call: -
clone_size: many
cdr3_nt: TGTGCCAGTAGTAACGTCACACTGGTAGCTTTCTTT
cdr3_aa: CASSNVTLVAFF

j_call: TRBJ1-5
v_call: TRBV5-1
cdr3_length: 14
d_call: -
clone_size: -
cdr3_nt: TGCGCCAGCAGCTGGCGGTGGATGGGCCAGCCCCAGCATTTT
cdr3_aa: CASSWRWMGQPQHF

j_call: TRBJ1-1
v_call: TRBV12-3/TRBV12-4
cdr3_length: 15
d_call: TRBD1
clone_size: many
cdr3_nt: TGTGCCAGCAGTGTCGGGACAGGGAATTCTCATGAAGCTTTCTTT
cdr3_aa: CASSVGTGNSHEAFF

j_call: TRBJ1-6
v_call: TRBV19
cdr3_length: 14
d_call: -
clone_size: -
cdr3_nt: TGTGCCAGTAGTATTGTGGGCCATAATTCACCCCTCCACTTT
cdr3_aa: CASSIVGHNSPLHF

j_call: TRBJ1-5
v_call: TRBV29-1
cdr3_length: 14
d_call: -
clone_size: many
cdr3_nt: TGCAGCGTTGTCGGGGGCGCCCCGGGGCAGCCCCAGCATTTT
cdr3_aa: CSVVGGAPGQPQHF

j_call: TRBJ1-6
v_call: TRBV27
cdr3_length: 14
d_call: -
clone_size: many
cdr3_nt: TGTGCCAGCACCTCCCCAGGGTCTAATTCACCCCTCCACTTT
cdr3_aa: CASTSPGSNSPLHF

j_call: TRBJ2-7
v_call: TRBV6-5
cdr3_length: 16
d_call: TRBD1
clone_size: many
cdr3_nt: TGTGCCAGCAGTTCCCTTTGGACAGGGAACACCTACGAGCAGTACTTC
cdr3_aa: CASSSLWTGNTYEQYF

j_call: TRBJ1-1
v_call: TRBV6-2/TRBV6-3
cdr3_length: 13
d_call: TRBD1
clone_size: many
cdr3_nt: TGTGCCAGCAGTATCACAGGGGACACTGAAGCTTTCTTT
cdr3_aa: CASSITGDTEAFF

j_call: TRBJ2-7
v_call: TRBV28
cdr3_length: 14
d_call: TRBD1
clone_size: -
cdr3_nt: TGTGCCAGCACCCTCGGGACAGCCGATACAGTGCAGTACTTC
cdr3_aa: CASTLGTADTVQYF

j_call: TRBJ2-7
v_call: TRBV7-6
cdr3_length: 14
d_call: TRBD1
clone_size: -
cdr3_nt: TGTGCCAGCAGACTAACCTCGACAGGGAACGAGCAGTACTTC
cdr3_aa: CASRLTSTGNEQYF

j_call: TRBJ2-2
v_call: TRBV5-1
cdr3_length: 14
d_call: -
clone_size: many
cdr3_nt: TGCGCCAGCAGCTTGGACAGGAGGGCCGGGGAGCTGTTTTTT
cdr3_aa: CASSLDRRAGELFF

j_call: TRBJ1-1
v_call: TRBV11-2
cdr3_length: 14
d_call: -
clone_size: many
cdr3_nt: TGTGCCAGCAGCTTATACCAGGGTAACACTGAAGCTTTCTTT
cdr3_aa: CASSLYQGNTEAFF

j_call: TRBJ2-2
v_call: TRBV20-1
cdr3_length: 12
d_call: -
clone_size: -
cdr3_nt: TGCAGTGCTCCTGGGGACACCGGGGAGCTGTTTTTT
cdr3_aa: CSAPGDTGELFF

j_call: TRBJ2-7
v_call: TRBV19
cdr3_length: 14
d_call: -
clone_size: many
cdr3_nt: TGTGCCAGTAGTATAGTCGGCCGACCGTACGAGCAGTACTTC
cdr3_aa: CASSIVGRPYEQYF

j_call: TRBJ2-1
v_call: TRBV2
cdr3_length: 12
d_call: -
clone_size: few
cdr3_nt: TGTGCCAGCAATGACGGCCACAATGAGCAGTTCTTC
cdr3_aa: CASNDGHNEQFF

j_call: TRBJ1-1
v_call: TRBV6-1
cdr3_length: 11
d_call: -
clone_size: -
cdr3_nt: TGTGCCAGCAGTGGGGGAGCTGAAGCTTTCTTT
cdr3_aa: CASSGGAEAFF

j_call: TRBJ2-7
v_call: TRBV19
cdr3_length: 13
d_call: -
clone_size: -
cdr3_nt: TGTGCCAGTAGTATCCAGGGCTCCTACGAGCAGTACTTC
cdr3_aa: CASSIQGSYEQYF

j_call: TRBJ2-7
v_call: TRBV25-1
cdr3_length: 16
d_call: TRBD1
clone_size: many
cdr3_nt: TGTGCCAGCAGTGACACACGACAGGGGGATAGCGGCGAGCAGTACTTC
cdr3_aa: CASSDTRQGDSGEQYF

j_call: TRBJ2-7
v_call: TRBV28
cdr3_length: 14
d_call: TRBD2
clone_size: many
cdr3_nt: TGTGCCAGCAAAGGCGGGAGTATTTCCTACGAGCAGTACTTC
cdr3_aa: CASKGGSISYEQYF

j_call: TRBJ2-4
v_call: TRBV6-2/TRBV6-3
cdr3_length: 14
d_call: -
clone_size: few
cdr3_nt: TGTGCCAGCAGTTCGGGAGTTGTTGGAAACATTCAGTACTTC
cdr3_aa: CASSSGVVGNIQYF

j_call: TRBJ2-7
v_call: TRBV5-1
cdr3_length: 14
d_call: TRBD2
clone_size: many
cdr3_nt: TGCGCCAGCAGCCCAACTAGCGGGAGGGCCGAGCAGTACTTC
cdr3_aa: CASSPTSGRAEQYF

j_call: TRBJ1-1
v_call: TRBV12-3/TRBV12-4
cdr3_length: 13
d_call: -
clone_size: few
cdr3_nt: TGTGCCAGCAGTTACGGTTCAGGCACTGAAGCTTTCTTT
cdr3_aa: CASSYGSGTEAFF